Listed here are 19 T cell receptor beta chains from one sample, sequenced in a study of PD-1 blockade in classical Hodgkin lymphoma. Patients all relapsed after autologous stem cell transplantation, and there was variation in brentuximab vedotin exposure. Profiling relied on immunoSEQ multiplex PCR, and the TCRdb table lists in-frame clones only, not all of them. The sample lists just over 60,000 clones, about 91% seen once, with about 12% in the top ten. Source: peripheral blood mononuclear cells (PBMCs), taken at baseline. The receptors derive from a human donor with classical Hodgkin lymphoma.

The gene calls are TRBV30 and TRBJ1-2; D unclear. Trimming shortened V by 5 bases and J by 8 bases, and 6 bases separated the two germline ends. Looked up from germline, CDR1 is GTSNPN and CDR2 is SVGIG (reference sequence). The CDR3 totals 9 residues. The CDR3 DNA sequence: TGTGCCTGGGAGGAGGGCTACACCTTC. Protein: CAWEEGYTF.

This clone was picked up one time. The chain carries TRBV14 and TRBJ1-2; D gene ambiguous. The CDR3 is 13 amino acids. Germline V gene sequence: CDR1 SGHDN, CDR2 FVKESK. V was clipped by 2 bases and J by 1 base, with 5 bases between them. This CDR3 reads CASSQSDNYGYTF. The CDR3 coding sequence is TGTGCCAGCAGCCAATCGGATAACTATGGCTACACCTTC.

Regarding this clone: This sample includes further DNA sequences coding for the same CDR3. The chain joins TRBV9 to TRBJ2-7; 8 positions agree with TRBD1. CDR3 size: 14 residues. CDR1 is SGDLS and CDR2 is YYNGEE in the germline V gene. V was clipped by 5 bases and J by 1 base; unmatched bases: 5. Written as DNA, the CDR3 is TGTGCCAGCAGTCGCGGACAGGGTTCCTACGAGCAGTACTTC. This sequence encodes CASSRGQGSYEQYF. The full variable domain, in which reference TRBV9 and TRBJ2-7 provide the parts outside the CDR3, is DSGVTQTPKHLITATGQRVTLRCSPRSGDLSVYWYQQSLDQGLQFLIQYYNGEERAKGNILERFSAQQFPDLHSELNLSSLELGDSALYFCASSRGQGSYEQYFGPGTRLTVT.

The chain recombines TRBV2 with TRBJ2-3; 12 bases are shared with TRBD2. V shed 4 bases, J shed 2 bases, and the junction held 4 bases outside the gene matches. The germline V gene has CDR1 SNHLY and CDR2 FYNNEI. The CDR3 contains 16 residues. CDR3 in DNA: TGTGCCAGCAGTGGACTAGCGGGGGTTATCACAGATACGCAGTATTTT. This codes for CASSGLAGVITDTQYF. Full variable domain (rest looked up from reference TRBV2 and TRBJ2-3): EPEVTQTPSHQVTQMGQEVILRCVPISNHLYFYWYRQILGQKVEFLVSFYNNEISEKSEIFDDQFSVERPDGSNFTLKIRSTKLEDSAMYFCASSGLAGVITDTQYFGPGTRLTVL.

J is TRBJ2-3 and V is TRBV7-9; TRBD1 matches at 7 bases. The CDR3 is made up of 16 amino acids. The V gene's germline CDR1 is SEHNR and CDR2 FQNEAQ (reference sequence). J lost 2 bases, V lost 5 bases, and 10 bases had no gene match. CDR3 protein: CASSPRYRGNTDTQYF. CDR3 nucleotides: TGTGCCAGCAGCCCCCGATACAGGGGAAACACAGATACGCAGTATTTT.

This sequence joins TRBV9 and TRBJ1-1; no clear D gene. The CDR3 has 15 residues. V was shortened by 6 bases and J by 1 base, with 16 bases between the two germline ends. CDR1 is SGDLS, CDR2 YYNGEE, per germline. This CDR3 is CASTLGGGQNTEAFF. As DNA, the CDR3 is TGTGCCAGCACCCTCGGCGGAGGCCAGAACACTGAAGCTTTCTTT.

The gene calls are TRBV5-1 and TRBJ1-5; no clear D gene. Trimming left V 0 bases short and J 4 bases short, with 8 bases between. CDR3 size: 14 residues. The germline V gene encodes CDR1 SGHRS and CDR2 YFSETQ. CDR3 coding DNA: TGCGCCAGCAGCTTGGATGGCAGTAATCAGCCCCAGCATTTT. It codes for CASSLDGSNQPQHF.

The V gene is TRBV10-3, the J gene TRBJ1-3; 8 nucleotides match TRBD1. Germline CDR1 and CDR2: ENHRY and SYGVKD. The V segment lost 11 bases and the J segment 0 bases; nucleotides outside the gene matches: 6. The CDR3 has 14 residues. In nucleotides, the CDR3 is TGTGCCGCAAGACAGGGGAGCTCTGGAAACACCATATATTTT. Amino acids: CAARQGSSGNTIYF.

This clone was recorded a few times. The chain recombines TRBV5-1 with TRBJ2-7, with 8 positions matching TRBD1. CDR3 length: 16 amino acids. CDR1 is SGHRS and CDR2 is YFSETQ in the germline V gene. With V trimmed by 0 bases and J by 0 bases, 5 bases remained unmatched. CDR3 coding DNA: TGCGCCAGCAGCTTGGCCGGGACAGGAATCTCCTACGAGCAGTACTTC. As protein: CASSLAGTGISYEQYF.

This clone came up once. The rearrangement links TRBV29-1 to TRBJ1-1; D unresolved. Germline V gene lookup returns CDR1 SQVTM and CDR2 ANQGSEA. The CDR3 has 11 amino acids. Trimming cost V 6 bases and J 10 bases, with 15 bases left between them. The CDR3 nucleotides read TGCAGCGTGGAGACGACCCTCCGAGCTTTCTTT. Translating it yields CSVETTLRAFF.

The chain employs TRBV19 and TRBJ2-5, with D possibly called TRBD1 or TRBD2 (5 bases each). CDR1 and CDR2 (germline): LNHDA, SQIVND (reference sequence). V was pared by 3 bases and J by 3 bases, with 14 bases between. This CDR3 has 15 residues. The CDR3 nucleotides read TGTGCCAGTAGTATCGTGTGCAGGGAGAAAGAGACCCAGTACTTC. This gives the protein CASSIVCREKETQYF.

This chain connects TRBV19 to TRBJ1-2; D gene unclear. There are 13 residues in the CDR3. Germline CDR1 and CDR2: LNHDA and SQIVND (reference sequence). The V and J ends lost 3 bases and 8 bases respectively, with 13 bases between them. The CDR3 nucleotides read TGTGCCAGTAGTATTAGCGGCAGTTCCGGCTACACCTTC. Residues: CASSISGSSGYTF.

This clone was seen more than once but under ten times. The chain joins TRBV30 to TRBJ1-2; D might be TRBD1 (5 bases). This CDR3 region has 13 residues. Trimming left V 1 base short and J 5 bases short, with 11 bases between. The V gene's germline CDR1 is GTSNPN and CDR2 SVGIG (reference sequence). The CDR3 loop is CAWSADSRYGYTF. CDR3 nucleotides: TGTGCCTGGAGTGCCGACAGCCGATATGGCTACACCTTC.

The V and J genes are TRBV19 and TRBJ1-2, with 10 bases identical to TRBD1. The junction had 12 bases not matched to a gene; V was cut back by 8 bases and J by 6 bases. CDR3 length: 15 residues. The germline CDR1 and CDR2 sequences are LNHDA and SQIVND (reference sequence). The CDR3 reads CASQTQDRGRNGYTF. The CDR3 DNA reads TGTGCCAGTCAGACGCAGGACAGGGGGAGGAATGGCTACACCTTC. Looking up the rest from reference TRBV19 and TRBJ1-2 gives the full variable domain: DGGITQSPKYLFRKEGQNVTLSCEQNLNHDAMYWYRQDPGQGLRLIYYSQIVNDFQKGDIAEGYSVSREKKESFPLTVTSAQKNPTAFYLCASQTQDRGRNGYTFGSGTRLTVV.

The V gene is TRBV18, the J gene TRBJ2-3; D is ambiguous. From germline, CDR1 is KGHSH and CDR2 LQKENI. V dropped 5 bases and J dropped 6 bases, with 9 bases sitting between them. CDR3 length equals 12 residues. The CDR3 DNA sequence: TGTGCCAGCTCAGGGAAACGGGATACGCAGTATTTT. Amino acids: CASSGKRDTQYF.

V gene TRBV18 combines with J gene TRBJ1-3; 7 bases fit TRBD1. Germline V lookup: CDR1 KGHSH, CDR2 LQKENI. The CDR3 has 17 residues. J lost 0 bases, V lost 1 base, and 6 bases had no gene match. CDR3 loop: CASSPRPGTASGNTIYF. CDR3 sequence (DNA): TGTGCCAGCTCACCACGCCCTGGGACAGCCTCTGGAAACACCATATATTTT.

The chain uses TRBV4-1 and TRBJ2-2; no firm D call. From germline, CDR1 is MGHRA and CDR2 YSYEKL. The ends were cut back, 1 base at V and 3 bases at J, with 3 bases in the middle. The CDR3 totals 13 residues. The CDR3 DNA follows: TGCGCCAGCAGCCAAGTTGACACCGGGGAGCTGTTTTTT. This gives the protein CASSQVDTGELFF.

This chain uses TRBV7-2 with TRBJ1-2; maybe TRBD1 (5 bases). V lost 5 bases to trimming and J lost 5 bases, with 15 bases between them. CDR1 and CDR2 from the germline V gene are SGHTA and FQGNSA. This CDR3 spans 14 amino acids. CDR3 region: CASSEGTGPYGYTF. CDR3 nucleotides: TGTGCCAGCAGCGAAGGTACGGGGCCTTATGGCTACACCTTC.

The chain links TRBV6-6 to TRBJ1-1; D perhaps matches TRBD1 (5 bases). CDR1 is MNHNY, CDR2 SVGAGI, per germline (reference sequence). The length of the CDR3 is 14 residues. Trimming left V 2 bases short and J 3 bases short, with 10 bases between. DNA of the CDR3: TGTGCCAGCAGTTACGGGGGGAGGGACACTGAAGCTTTCTTT. As protein: CASSYGGRDTEAFF.